These 11 T cell receptor beta chains were sequenced from one sample in a study of regulatory T cells in long-lasting Graves disease. Construction of the TCR beta libraries employed iRepertoire HTBI primers in conjunction with Arm-PCR of CDR3 regions. Each CDR3 protein is one row after TCRdb ran MiXCR on the multiplex PCR reads. The sample carries 700,000 or so distinct CDR3 sequences, approximately 31% recorded once. Time point described: persistent/refractory GD, antithyroid drugs over 5 years with positive TRAb. Following extraction of RNA from PBMCs, that RNA was used to make the TCR library. This material consisted of peripheral blood mononuclear cells (PBMCs), taken when the disease was refractory, from a patient treated with antithyroid drugs. The receptors derive from a female donor with Graves disease.

This clonotype appeared a few times. The chain is built from TRBV30 and TRBJ1-2, with D uncertain. V shed 1 base and J shed 4 bases, with 7 bases lying between them. The CDR3 is 12 residues long. The germline V gene has CDR1 GTSNPN and CDR2 SVGIG (reference sequence). CDR3 DNA: TGTGCCTGGAGTGGAGGTGGCTATGGCTACACCTTC. Its protein product is CAWSGGGYGYTF. Based on the CDR3 plus reference TRBV30 and TRBJ1-2, the full variable domain is SQTIHQWPATLVQPVGSPLSLECTVEGTSNPNLYWYRQAAGRGLQLLFYSVGIGQISSEVPQNLSASRPQDRQFILSSKKLLLSDSGFYLCAWSGGGYGYTFGSGTRLTVV.

CDR3 DNA: TGTGCCAGCACTCTAGTCAGCTATGGCTACACCTTC. It encodes CASTLVSYGYTF. The genes are TRBV7-2 and TRBJ1-2; D uncertain. Germline V gene sequence: CDR1 SGHTA, CDR2 FQGNSA. V dropped 7 bases and J dropped 4 bases, with 10 bases sitting between them. The CDR3 has 12 residues. Together with reference TRBV7-2 and TRBJ1-2, the CDR3 gives the full variable domain: GAGVSQSPSNKVTEKGKDVELRCDPISGHTALYWYRQSLGQGLEFLIYFQGNSAPDKSGLPSDRFSAERTGGSVSTLTIQRTQQEDSAVYLCASTLVSYGYTFGSGTRLTVV.

This chain links TRBV5-1 with TRBJ1-6, with D maybe TRBD1 (5 bases). V was trimmed by 0 bases and J by 7 bases, leaving 11 bases between them. Germline CDR1 reads SGHRS; CDR2 reads YFSETQ. The CDR3 totals 15 residues. The CDR3 DNA reads TGCGCCAGCAGCTTGGAAGGGACGGAGAATTCACCCCTCCACTTT. Its translation is CASSLEGTENSPLHF.

This clonotype was seen many times. The chain links TRBV6-5 to TRBJ2-7, with D tentatively TRBD1 (7 bases). CDR3 size: 17 residues. Germline CDR1 MNHEY, CDR2 SVGAGI. V lost 2 bases to trimming and J lost 4 bases, with 21 bases between them. The CDR3 is CASSYRGGGTELYEQYF. The CDR3 DNA reads TGTGCCAGCAGTTACAGGGGCGGAGGGACAGAGTTATACGAGCAGTACTTC.

In this sample, this clonotype turned up a few times. This chain connects TRBV5-1 to TRBJ1-4, with D maybe TRBD1 (5 bases). Germline CDR1 reads SGHRS; CDR2 reads YFSETQ. Trimming cost V 0 bases and J 12 bases, with 12 bases left between them. CDR3 size: 13 residues. The CDR3 loop reads CASSLDRTLELFF. CDR3 bases: TGCGCCAGCAGCTTGGACAGGACGCTGGAACTGTTTTTT.

This clonotype was seen ten or more times. The chain is built from TRBV28 and TRBJ2-2, with TRBD1 as a possible D gene (5 bases). The CDR3 covers 15 residues. CDR1 is MDHEN and CDR2 is SYDVKM in the germline V gene. Trimming pared 6 bases from V and 1 base from J, leaving 12 bases between. The CDR3 region is CASRVPQGNTGELFF. The CDR3 region has the DNA TGTGCCAGCAGGGTTCCGCAGGGGAACACCGGGGAGCTGTTTTTT.

This clonotype was detected once. The chain combines TRBV19 with TRBJ2-7, with D unresolved. Germline values: CDR1 LNHDA, CDR2 SQIVND (reference sequence). The CDR3 is 13 residues long. V gave up 3 bases and J gave up 2 bases, with 8 bases separating them. The CDR3 DNA sequence: TGTGCCAGTAGTATCGCCGAGACCTACGAGCAGTACTTC. It codes for CASSIAETYEQYF.

This clonotype was recorded many times. CDR3 protein: CASSMTGLIQPQHF. The CDR3 DNA sequence: TGTGCCAGCAGTATGACAGGGTTGATTCAGCCCCAGCATTTT. V is TRBV12-3 or TRBV12-4 and J is TRBJ1-5, with 7 nucleotides matching TRBD1. V lost 5 bases to trimming and J lost 6 bases; unmatched junction nucleotides: 7. The CDR3 loop spans 14 amino acids.

This clonotype occurred a few times. This sequence joins TRBV3-1 and TRBJ1-3; TRBD1 is a possible D gene (5 bases). This CDR3 contains 17 residues. Germline lookup yields CDR1 LGHDT and CDR2 YNNKEL (reference sequence). V was cut by 7 bases and J by 0 bases, with 19 bases left in between. DNA for the CDR3: TGTGCCAGCACCCTATCCGAGGGGCTAATCTCTGGAAACACCATATATTTT. Translated, it gives CASTLSEGLISGNTIYF.

This clonotype was picked up a small number of times. The chain combines TRBV11-2 with TRBJ1-1; 7 positions match TRBD1. Germline lookup yields CDR1 SGHAT and CDR2 FQNNGV. The CDR3 contains 17 residues. The V and J ends lost 1 base and 1 base, in that order; junction bases with no gene match: 9. The DNA of the CDR3 is TGTGCCAGCAGCTTAGGGCGAGTGACAGGGCGGAACACTGAAGCTTTCTTT. Protein sequence: CASSLGRVTGRNTEAFF.

This clonotype was seen a single time. Given the absence of the conserved phenylalanine or tryptophan at the CDR3 end, a read error is likely. The chain recombines TRBV11-1 with TRBJ1-1; D is unclear. Germline lookup yields CDR1 SGHAT and CDR2 FQDESV (reference sequence). The CDR3 consists of 14 residues. In nucleotides, the CDR3 is TGCGCCAGCAGCTTGGGAAAGGAAGGGACTGAAGCTTTCTCT. Its translation is CASSLGKEGTEAFS.